The 19 T cell receptor beta chains presented below share a single source sample, sequenced in a study of blood T cell repertoires in COVID-19. Using immunoSEQ multiplex PCR, the repertoire was profiled, and TCRdb retains in-frame clones only, with some absent. The repertoire consists of 150,000 to 200,000 clones, with roughly nine tenths occurring once and the leading ten covering about a tenth. The sample taken for sequencing was peripheral blood. The receptors derive from a woman between 55 and 75 years old with COVID-19, enrolled during active disease.

The chain recombines TRBV12-1 with TRBJ1-2; the table's TRBD1 call for D was not verified on the DNA. TRBV12-1 is a pseudogene. The CDR3 runs 15 residues. The CDR3 spells CASSFWTGENYGYTF. Here the CDR3 DNA reads TGTGCCAGCAGCTTTTGGACAGGGGAAAACTATGGCTACACCTTC.

This clone has more than one count but fewer than ten. The V gene is TRBV6-5, the J gene TRBJ1-2, with 9 nucleotides matching TRBD1. V lost 0 bases, J lost 7 bases, and 3 bases stayed unmatched. The CDR3 runs to 14 residues. Germline values: CDR1 MNHEY, CDR2 SVGAGI. The CDR3: CASSYSVQGAGYTF. The CDR3 region has the DNA TGTGCCAGCAGTTACTCGGTACAGGGGGCTGGCTACACCTTC.

This clone occurred a few times. The CDR3 DNA follows: TGTGCCAGCAGCGACAGGACAGGGGTGAACACTGAAGCTTTCTTT. Encoded protein: CASSDRTGVNTEAFF. This chain connects TRBV6-2 or TRBV6-3 to TRBJ1-1, with TRBD1 matching over 9 bases. The CDR3 consists of 15 residues. Per germline, CDR1 MNHEY and CDR2 SVGEGT. V was clipped by 6 bases and J by 0 bases; unmatched bases: 5.

The rearrangement links TRBV12-3 or TRBV12-4 to TRBJ2-7; D gene unclear. The CDR3 has 11 residues. V lost 2 bases and J lost 3, with 2 bases in between. The CDR3 spells CASSLYYEQYF. DNA for the CDR3: TGTGCCAGCAGTTTATACTACGAGCAGTACTTC.

This chain joins TRBV10-3 and TRBJ1-2; D call uncertain. V lost 2 bases and J lost 4, with 8 bases in between. The CDR3 totals 13 residues. Per the germline V gene, CDR1 is ENHRY and CDR2 is SYGVKD. The CDR3 here is CAISEQAGYGYTF. The DNA for the CDR3 is TGTGCCATCAGTGAGCAGGCCGGCTATGGCTACACCTTC.

The chain combines TRBV9 with TRBJ1-5; TRBD1 aligns across 7 bases. The CDR3 consists of 18 residues. Losses at the gene ends were 0 bases for V and 2 bases for J; bases not matched to a gene: 11. CDR1 is SGDLS and CDR2 is YYNGEE in the germline V gene. The CDR3 DNA sequence: TGTGCCAGCAGCGTAGCTTACCAAAGGGGGCCTGGCAATCAGCCCCAGCATTTT. Protein sequence: CASSVAYQRGPGNQPQHF.

The rearrangement uses TRBV30 and TRBJ2-6; the match to TRBD1 covers 12 bases. CDR3 length: 15 residues. Unmatched junction bases numbered 6, after V lost 8 bases and J lost 4 bases. CDR1 is GTSNPN, CDR2 SVGIG, per germline (reference sequence). The CDR3 sequence: CAEGQGANGANVLTF. The CDR3 DNA follows: TGTGCCGAGGGACAGGGGGCGAACGGGGCCAACGTCCTGACTTTC.

This clone has just a few counts. The chain joins TRBV5-1 to TRBJ1-2; D is possibly TRBD1 (5 bases). Germline lookup yields CDR1 SGHRS and CDR2 YFSETQ. V was clipped by 4 bases and J by 2 bases, with 15 bases between them. This CDR3 spans 15 amino acids. The CDR3: CASSPFPPGNYGYTF. CDR3 nucleotide sequence: TGCGCCAGCAGCCCCTTCCCTCCAGGGAACTATGGCTACACCTTC.

This clone was detected only once. J is TRBJ2-7 and V is TRBV5-6, with 9 bases fitting TRBD2. Germline CDR1 is SGHDT and CDR2 is YYEEEE. With V trimmed by 4 bases and J by 3 bases, 8 bases remained unmatched. The CDR3 runs to 15 residues. The CDR3 loop is CASSEGHSGSYEQYF. The CDR3 nucleotides read TGTGCCAGCAGCGAAGGGCATAGCGGGAGCTACGAGCAGTACTTC.

The chain links TRBV20-1 to TRBJ2-1, with 7 nucleotides matching TRBD2. The junction had 13 bases not matched to a gene; V was cut back by 3 bases and J by 5 bases. This CDR3 is 16 amino acids long. Germline V gene lookup returns CDR1 DFQATT and CDR2 SNEGSKA (reference sequence). CDR3 DNA: TGCAGTGCTAGTGGGGCTAGCGGAAAATTGAACAATGAGCAGTTCTTC. Protein: CSASGASGKLNNEQFF.

The rearrangement joins TRBV6-6 to TRBJ1-2; D is uncertain. Trimming stripped 2 bases from V and 3 bases from J, with 13 bases between. This CDR3 has 15 residues. Germline CDR1 is MNHNY and CDR2 is SVGAGI (reference sequence). The CDR3 bases are TGTGCCAGCAGTTACGGTGGAGGCATGGACTATGGCTACACCTTC. It yields the protein CASSYGGGMDYGYTF.

As concerns this clone: In this CDR3 the conserved last residue, phenylalanine or tryptophan, is missing, so a read error is likely. It is unclear where the CDR3 begins or ends on the DNA, so no DNA is shown, and the CDR3 is as TCRdb lists it. The chain uses TRBV19 and TRBJ1-1; the D segment call TRBD1 is taken from the table without a DNA check. The germline gives CDR1 LNHDA, CDR2 SQIVND (reference sequence). The CDR3 is 16 residues long, ends included. The CDR3: CASSMMTGLVPGRIFL.

The rearrangement links TRBV2 to TRBJ2-7, with D possibly matching TRBD1 (5 bases). V was trimmed by 6 bases and J by 1 base, leaving 10 bases between them. Germline CDR1 SNHLY, CDR2 FYNNEI. This CDR3 contains 13 residues. The CDR3 sequence is CASRKGSSYEQYF. CDR3 coding DNA: TGTGCCAGCAGAAAGGGGTCATCCTACGAGCAGTACTTC.

This clone has only one observation. This sequence joins TRBV10-3 and TRBJ2-5; a weak D match, TRBD2 (7 bases). Per germline, CDR1 ENHRY and CDR2 SYGVKD. The V end lost 7 bases, the J end lost 5 bases, and 20 bases lay between the germline ends. The CDR3 extends over 15 amino acids. Here the CDR3 DNA reads TGTGCCATCACTCCTTCGGGGGGCGCAGGGGAGACCCAGTACTTC. Encoded protein: CAITPSGGAGETQYF.

The CDR3 DNA reads TGTGCCAGCAGCTCTTACTACGAGCAGTACTTC. Its translation is CASSSYYEQYF. J is TRBJ2-7 and V is TRBV7-9, with D hard to call. In germline, CDR1 is SEHNR, CDR2 FQNEAQ (reference sequence). The CDR3 has 11 amino acids. Trimming removed 4 bases from V and 3 bases from J, with 4 bases in between.

J is TRBJ2-7 and V is TRBV11-2, with a tentative D call TRBD1 (6 bases). This CDR3 has 15 amino acids. V was trimmed by 6 bases and J by 3 bases, leaving 18 bases between them. The germline V gene has CDR1 SGHAT and CDR2 FQNNGV. The DNA of the CDR3 is TGTGCCAGCAGTCGATTGGGGGCACCTGACTACGAGCAGTACTTC. As protein: CASSRLGAPDYEQYF.

This chain connects TRBV11-2 to TRBJ2-1; TRBD2 aligns across 12 bases. The CDR3 extends over 17 amino acids. Germline V gene sequence: CDR1 SGHAT, CDR2 FQNNGV. J lost 2 bases, V lost 6 bases, and 8 bases had no gene match. The CDR3 reads CASRKGASGRAYNEQFF. The DNA for the CDR3 is TGTGCCAGCAGAAAGGGCGCTAGCGGGAGGGCCTACAATGAGCAGTTCTTC.

The chain recombines TRBV19 with TRBJ2-1, with 11 bases matching TRBD2. Germline loops: CDR1 LNHDA, CDR2 SQIVND (reference sequence). V dropped 8 bases and J dropped 9; count of bases not matched to a gene: 12. The CDR3 consists of 15 residues. The CDR3 nucleotides read TGTGCCAGTGGCCCTCTAGCGGGAGGACCCCGTGAGCAGTTCTTC. Protein sequence: CASGPLAGGPREQFF.

The chain links TRBV28 to TRBJ2-7; maybe TRBD2 (6 bases). Germline loops: CDR1 MDHEN, CDR2 SYDVKM. The germline V and J ends were trimmed by 7 bases and 3 bases, with 16 bases remaining between them. CDR3 length: 14 amino acids. CDR3 in DNA: TGTGCCAGCACGGCCGGGACTCCTTTCTACGAGCAGTACTTC. It specifies CASTAGTPFYEQYF.